Presented here are 2 T cell receptor beta chains from one specimen sequenced in a study of cytomegalovirus exposure and HLA in healthy donors. Amplification used 60 Vbeta primers and 13 Jbeta primers. Produced via immunoSEQ multiplex PCR; TCRdb's table is partial and in-frame only. Among around 97,000 clones listed, roughly 76% were seen once. Material for sequencing was PBMCs. These receptors all stem from a man aged 35 to 55 in good health and CMV-seronegative.

The chain links TRBV7-8 to TRBJ2-3, with 8 bases identical to TRBD2. The length of the CDR3 is 16 residues. J gave up 2 bases and V 1 base, and 5 bases lay outside the gene matches. The germline CDR1 and CDR2 sequences are SGHVS and FQNEAQ. The CDR3 loop is CASSLVGLGYTDTQYF. CDR3 nucleotide sequence: TGTGCCAGCAGCTTAGTGGGACTAGGATACACAGATACGCAGTATTTT.

V gene TRBV27 combines with J gene TRBJ1-2; D remains ambiguous. V lost 5 bases, J lost 8 bases, and 12 bases lay in between. The CDR3 extends over 12 amino acids. Germline V gene data show CDR1 as MNHEY and CDR2 as SMNVEV (reference sequence). This CDR3 reads CASSMEGRGYTF. CDR3 in DNA: TGTGCCAGCAGTATGGAGGGCAGGGGCTACACCTTC.